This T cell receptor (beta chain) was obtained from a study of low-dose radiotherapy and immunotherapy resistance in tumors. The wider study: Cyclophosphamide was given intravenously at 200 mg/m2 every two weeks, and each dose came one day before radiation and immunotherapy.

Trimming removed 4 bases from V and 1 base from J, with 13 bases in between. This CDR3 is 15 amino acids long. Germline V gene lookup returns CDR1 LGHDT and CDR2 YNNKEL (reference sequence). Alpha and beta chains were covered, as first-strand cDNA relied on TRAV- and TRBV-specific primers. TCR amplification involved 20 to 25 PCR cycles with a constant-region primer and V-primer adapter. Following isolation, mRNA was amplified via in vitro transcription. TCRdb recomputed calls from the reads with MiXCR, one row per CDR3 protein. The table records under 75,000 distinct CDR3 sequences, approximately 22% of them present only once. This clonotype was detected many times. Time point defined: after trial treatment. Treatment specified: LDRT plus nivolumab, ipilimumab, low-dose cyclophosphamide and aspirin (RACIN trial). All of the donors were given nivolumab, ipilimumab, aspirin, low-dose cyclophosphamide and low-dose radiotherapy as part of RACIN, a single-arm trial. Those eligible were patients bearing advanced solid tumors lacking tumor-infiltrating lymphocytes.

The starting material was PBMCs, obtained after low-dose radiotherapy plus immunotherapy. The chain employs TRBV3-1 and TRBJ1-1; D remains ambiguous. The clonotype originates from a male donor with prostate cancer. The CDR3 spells CASSPRRAGNTEAFF. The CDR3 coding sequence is TGTGCCAGCAGCCCCCGGAGGGCGGGGAACACTGAAGCTTTCTTT.